The TCR beta chain described here comes from a study of identifying expanded T cells in peripheral blood. Study findings and constraints: Approximately 1.1 clones differed between technical replicates, versus about 15 and 19 over time.

Sequenced by immunoSEQ multiplex PCR; TCRdb stores in-frame clones only, minus some. Among 80,000 or so clones listed, approximately 84% were seen once. Note on this clone: The antigen is unknown.

During the collection period, no donor immune events like infections were recorded. Germline values: CDR1 SGHTA, CDR2 FQGNSA. The CDR3 length is 16 residues. Trimming stripped 1 base from V and 4 bases from J, with 16 bases between. The chain couples TRBV7-2 to TRBJ1-2; D may be TRBD1 (6 bases). Source material: blood. The receptor comes from a person between 18 and 75 years old in good health. The CDR3 spells CASSLEGGRSGYGYTF. In nucleotides, the CDR3 is TGTGCCAGCAGCTTAGAGGGGGGACGTTCTGGCTATGGCTACACCTTC.